Presented here are 28 T cell receptor beta chains from one specimen sequenced in a study of T cells after yellow fever vaccination (dated by TCRdb to the late 2010s). The library was generated by 5' RACE. The instrument was an Illumina NovaSeq 6000. Clones were called with MiXCR by TCRdb after fastp trimmed the public reads at Q25, and only in-frame beta chains were retained. Every distinct CDR3 protein forms one entry, paired with its most common genes and DNA. The sample has some 320,000 distinct CDR3 sequences on record, about 4% of them singletons. Around 24% of the sample is held by the ten biggest clonotypes. Taken with the paper, the label for treatment or condition translates to: live attenuated yellow fever vaccine strain. Sequences were derived from PBMCs, sampled 5 days after the yellow fever booster vaccination. These receptors were taken from a man aged 18 to 35 who received the YFV17D yellow fever vaccine.

The V call is TRBV5-1, the J call TRBJ2-5, with D tentatively TRBD1 or TRBD2 (6 bases each). CDR3 length equals 15 residues. Trimming shortened V by 1 base and J by 4 bases, and 14 bases separated the two germline ends. Germline lookup yields CDR1 SGHRS and CDR2 YFSETQ. The CDR3 DNA reads as TGCGCCAGCAGCTTGCCGGGGGCGCATAGAGAGACCCAGTACTTC. The encoded protein is CASSLPGAHRETQYF.

This clonotype was seen more than once but under ten times. The CDR3 DNA reads as TGTGCCAGCCGTCCCGGGGGGGGCACCGACGGGGAGCTGTTTTTT. Translated: CASRPGGGTDGELFF. V usage is TRBV3-1 and J usage is TRBJ2-2, with 8 bases identical to TRBD2. V was clipped by 8 bases and J by 7 bases; unmatched bases: 12. The CDR3 covers 15 residues. CDR1 is LGHDT and CDR2 is YNNKEL in the germline V gene (reference sequence).

The chain is built from TRBV6-6 and TRBJ2-1; D unresolved. CDR3 length equals 12 residues. V shed 6 bases and J shed 4 bases, with 7 bases lying between them. Germline CDR1 and CDR2: MNHNY and SVGAGI (reference sequence). The DNA for the CDR3 is TGTGCCAGCAGGCGGCTTTACAATGAGCAGTTCTTC. Translation gives CASRRLYNEQFF.

This clonotype showed up many times. V gene TRBV4-1 combines with J gene TRBJ2-3, with D possibly being TRBD1 (5 bases). The V gene's germline CDR1 is MGHRA and CDR2 YSYEKL. V dropped 6 bases and J dropped 2 bases, with 15 bases sitting between them. This CDR3 region has 15 residues. The DNA of the CDR3 is TGCGCCAGCAGGGGCCTGGGGCTAAACACAGATACGCAGTATTTT. It is translated as CASRGLGLNTDTQYF.

At least ten counts were recorded for this clonotype. The chain joins TRBV6-5 to TRBJ1-4; D uncertain. This CDR3 has 16 amino acids. The V end was cut by 0 bases, the J end by 3 bases, with 11 bases between. CDR1 is MNHEY and CDR2 is SVGAGI in the germline V gene. CDR3 amino acids: CASSYSRELANEKLFF. In nucleotides, the CDR3 is TGTGCCAGCAGTTACTCGCGGGAGTTGGCTAATGAAAAACTGTTTTTT.

This clonotype was counted between two and nine times. The rearrangement links TRBV2 to TRBJ1-2; D gene ambiguous. The germline V gene has CDR1 SNHLY and CDR2 FYNNEI. The CDR3 extends over 14 amino acids. Trimming pared 6 bases from V and 7 bases from J, leaving 18 bases between. For the CDR3, the DNA is TGTGCCAGCAGGCGAGTGCCCGTTTCGGGTGGCTACACCTTC. The encoded protein is CASRRVPVSGGYTF.

Ten or more counts support this clonotype. The J gene is TRBJ1-4, the V gene TRBV5-1, with D perhaps TRBD1 (5 bases). V shed 1 base and J shed 4 bases, with 14 bases lying between them. CDR1 is SGHRS and CDR2 is YFSETQ in the germline V gene. The CDR3 contains 16 residues. CDR3 sequence: CASSLSGTRGNEKLFF. In DNA form, the CDR3 reads TGCGCCAGCAGCTTGAGCGGCACGAGGGGTAATGAAAAACTGTTTTTT. Looking up the rest from reference TRBV5-1 and TRBJ1-4 gives the full variable domain: KAGVTQTPRYLIKTRGQQVTLSCSPISGHRSVSWYQQTPGQGLQFLFEYFSETQRNKGNFPGRFSGRQFSNSRSEMNVSTLELGDSALYLCASSLSGTRGNEKLFFGSGTQLSVL.

The chain links TRBV27 to TRBJ1-5; the D gene is possibly TRBD1 (6 bases). Between the trimmed V and J ends, which lost 2 bases and 9 bases, there was a span of 11 bases. The germline V gene encodes CDR1 MNHEY and CDR2 SMNVEV (reference sequence). This CDR3 comprises 13 residues. The CDR3 nucleotides read TGTGCCAGCAGTTTAAGGGGGGTCGGGCCCCAGCATTTT. Encoded protein: CASSLRGVGPQHF.

The rearrangement joins TRBV12-3 or TRBV12-4 to TRBJ1-2; 7 nucleotides agree with TRBD1. The CDR3 consists of 14 residues. Trimming took 6 bases from V and 4 from J; bases not matched to a gene: 8. This CDR3 reads CASRTGFGGYGYTF. The CDR3 DNA is TGTGCCAGCAGGACAGGGTTCGGCGGCTATGGCTACACCTTC.

This sequence joins TRBV28 and TRBJ1-4; D remains unclear. CDR1 MDHEN and CDR2 SYDVKM come from the germline V gene. There are 15 residues in the CDR3. Trimming stripped 7 bases from V and 1 base from J, with 13 bases between. The CDR3 DNA sequence: TGTGCCAGCACCCTGCCGGGGTTAACTAATGAAAAACTGTTTTTT. Translation gives CASTLPGLTNEKLFF.

This clonotype was detected many times. V is TRBV6-5 and J is TRBJ1-1; TRBD1 aligns across 8 bases. Germline V gene sequence: CDR1 MNHEY, CDR2 SVGAGI. With 2 bases clipped from V and 5 bases from J, the junction kept 7 bases outside the gene matches. This CDR3 has 15 amino acids. CDR3 loop: CASSYHGQGRTEAFF. The CDR3 DNA reads as TGTGCCAGCAGTTACCACGGACAGGGAAGGACTGAAGCTTTCTTT.

In its sample, this clonotype was seen many times. The rearrangement links TRBV7-2 to TRBJ1-3, with no clear D. CDR3 length: 14 residues. Trimming removed 1 base from V and 1 base from J, with 5 bases in between. The germline CDR1 and CDR2 sequences are SGHTA and FQGNSA. In DNA, the CDR3 is TGTGCCAGCAGCTTAGTGGGTTCTGGAAACACCATATATTTT. Residues: CASSLVGSGNTIYF.

There are a few counts of this clonotype. This chain links TRBV6-5 with TRBJ2-3; TRBD1 is a possible D gene (6 bases). This CDR3 spans 15 amino acids. The germline CDR1 and CDR2 sequences are MNHEY and SVGAGI. V was shortened by 2 bases and J by 2 bases, with 11 bases between the two germline ends. The CDR3 loop is CASSYTGQNTDTQYF. For the CDR3, the DNA is TGTGCCAGCAGTTACACGGGACAAAACACAGATACGCAGTATTTT.

The table lists this clonotype with many counts. The chain employs TRBV23-1 and TRBJ2-5, with D possibly being TRBD2 (6 bases). TRBV23-1 is recorded as an ORF, its role being uncertain. This CDR3 spans 17 amino acids. Trimming shortened V by 0 bases and J by 4 bases, and 18 bases separated the two germline ends. CDR3 residues: CASSQSWRDGPSETQYF. DNA for the CDR3: TGCGCCAGCAGTCAATCTTGGAGGGATGGCCCCTCAGAGACCCAGTACTTC.

This clonotype appeared a few times. This rearrangement joins TRBV4-2 to TRBJ1-2, with D perhaps matching TRBD1 (6 bases). Germline assignment: CDR1 LGHNA and CDR2 YNFKEQ. The V end was cut by 1 base, the J end by 9 bases, with 12 bases between. The CDR3 contains 13 residues. The CDR3 DNA reads TGTGCCAGCAGCCAAGGGGACATACAGAGCTACACCTTC. Translated: CASSQGDIQSYTF.

This chain joins TRBV15 and TRBJ1-4; D gene uncertain. Germline V CDR1 and CDR2: LNHNV, YYDKDF (reference sequence). Trimming removed 1 base at V and 4 bases at J, with 10 bases between. This CDR3 is built from 15 residues. CDR3 sequence reads: CATSRAGVGNEKLFF. The CDR3 coding sequence is TGTGCCACCAGCAGAGCTGGGGTGGGTAATGAAAAACTGTTTTTT. Full variable domain (outside the CDR3, taken from reference TRBV15 and TRBJ1-4): DAMVIQNPRYQVTQFGKPVTLSCSQTLNHNVMYWYQQKSSQAPKLLFHYYDKDFNNEADTPDNFQSRRPNTSFCFLDIRSPGLGDTAMYLCATSRAGVGNEKLFFGSGTQLSVL.

This clonotype has ten or more counts. The rearrangement joins TRBV15 to TRBJ2-2; 7 bases are shared with TRBD1. J was trimmed by 4 bases and V by 0 bases; bases with no gene match: 8. The CDR3 runs to 17 residues. The germline V gene has CDR1 LNHNV and CDR2 YYDKDF (reference sequence). CDR3 sequence (DNA): TGTGCCACCAGCAGAGATTACGAGGGGGCCAGCACCGGGGAGCTGTTTTTT. Its translation is CATSRDYEGASTGELFF.

This clonotype occurred a few times. The chain links TRBV6-5 to TRBJ2-2; D may be TRBD2 (6 bases). CDR3 length: 18 residues. The germline V gene encodes CDR1 MNHEY and CDR2 SVGAGI. Trimming shortened V by 2 bases and J by 7 bases, and 23 bases separated the two germline ends. CDR3 sequence reads: CASSYRLGGRENVGELFF. The CDR3 bases are TGTGCCAGCAGTTACCGGTTGGGCGGACGGGAGAATGTCGGGGAGCTGTTTTTT.

Many counts were recorded for this clonotype. The V gene is TRBV9, the J gene TRBJ2-3, with D possibly being TRBD1 (6 bases). V was cut by 3 bases and J by 4 bases, with 12 bases left in between. Per germline, CDR1 SGDLS and CDR2 YYNGEE. The CDR3 consists of 14 residues. The CDR3, as DNA: TGTGCCAGCAGCGCCTACAGGGCATCAGATACGCAGTATTTT. It encodes CASSAYRASDTQYF.

This clonotype was detected only a few times. The chain is built from TRBV5-8 and TRBJ2-7; weak D call: TRBD1 (5 bases). The CDR3 is 14 residues long. Trimming left V 0 bases short and J 3 bases short, with 10 bases between. Per the germline V gene, CDR1 is SGHTS and CDR2 is YDEGEE. CDR3 loop: CASSLAGLLYEQYF. The CDR3 DNA follows: TGTGCCAGCAGCTTGGCAGGGCTCCTCTACGAGCAGTACTTC.

This clonotype was recorded at least ten times. The rearrangement joins TRBV9 to TRBJ1-1; D is undetermined. V dropped 3 bases and J dropped 0 bases, with 12 bases sitting between them. The CDR3 length is 15 residues. Germline V CDR1 and CDR2: SGDLS, YYNGEE. The CDR3 nucleotides are TGTGCCAGCAGCGCTGCGTCGGGGATGAACACTGAAGCTTTCTTT. Protein sequence: CASSAASGMNTEAFF.

This clonotype was seen repeatedly, ten times or more. The V gene is TRBV18, the J gene TRBJ1-4, with D possibly matching TRBD1 (6 bases). The CDR3 totals 14 residues. V lost 4 bases, J lost 5 bases, and 11 bases lay in between. Germline CDR1 and CDR2: KGHSH and LQKENI. CDR3 nucleotides: TGTGCCAGCTCACGGATGGGGACAAATGAAAAACTGTTTTTT. It translates to CASSRMGTNEKLFF.

The chain employs TRBV7-2 and TRBJ2-3; TRBD2 might be the D (5 bases). Germline V CDR1 and CDR2: SGHTA, FQGNSA. This CDR3 contains 15 residues. The V end lost 5 bases, the J end lost 1 base, and 13 bases lay between the germline ends. DNA for the CDR3: TGTGCCAGCAGCCCCGACTACCTACGCACAGATACGCAGTATTTT. It translates to CASSPDYLRTDTQYF.

As to this clonotype: An end of the junction differs from the germline gene, which may be a read error. The chain has TRBV5-4 and TRBJ2-7, with D tentatively TRBD2 (6 bases). From germline, CDR1 is SGHNT and CDR2 YYREEE (reference sequence). The CDR3 consists of 14 residues. For the CDR3, the DNA is TGTGCCATCAGCTTGGAGGGCAGGCCCTACGAGCAGTACTTC. Translation: CAISLEGRPYEQYF. The full variable domain, rest sourced from reference TRBV5-4 and TRBJ2-7, is ETGVTQSPTHLIKTRGQQVTLRCSSQSGHNTVSWYQQALGQGPQFIFQYYREEENGRGNFPPRFSGLQFPNYSSELNVNALELDDSALYLCAISLEGRPYEQYFGPGTRLTVT.

The chain joins TRBV9 to TRBJ1-3, with D possibly matching TRBD1 (5 bases). CDR1 and CDR2 (germline): SGDLS, YYNGEE. V lost 4 bases and J 0 bases, leaving 17 bases between the germline ends. The CDR3 contains 17 residues. The DNA of the CDR3 is TGTGCCAGCAGCTCAGGGCTGGGAGTGAACTCTGGAAACACCATATATTTT. It is translated as CASSSGLGVNSGNTIYF.

At least ten counts were recorded for this clonotype. This chain connects TRBV7-2 to TRBJ2-1; D perhaps matches TRBD2 (6 bases). The germline V gene has CDR1 SGHTA and CDR2 FQGNSA. The CDR3 is 14 amino acids. V lost 8 bases and J 4 bases, leaving 15 bases between the germline ends. DNA for the CDR3: TGTGCCAGCGGGAGCCCCGGGGGATACAATGAGCAGTTCTTC. Translating gives CASGSPGGYNEQFF. Combining the CDR3 with reference TRBV7-2 and TRBJ2-1 gives the whole variable domain GAGVSQSPSNKVTEKGKDVELRCDPISGHTALYWYRQSLGQGLEFLIYFQGNSAPDKSGLPSDRFSAERTGGSVSTLTIQRTQQEDSAVYLCASGSPGGYNEQFFGPGTRLTVL.

This clonotype was recorded many times. The chain employs TRBV24-1 and TRBJ2-5; 8 bases map to TRBD1. Germline CDR1 reads KGHDR; CDR2 reads SFDVKD. Germline trimming cut 4 bases from V and 3 bases from J; bases unmatched to any gene: 3. This CDR3 has 14 residues. CDR3 sequence reads: CATSEPDREETQYF. For the CDR3, the DNA is TGTGCCACCAGTGAACCGGACAGGGAAGAGACCCAGTACTTC.

The table lists this clonotype with a few counts. The rearrangement joins TRBV7-9 to TRBJ1-5, with unresolved D. CDR1 is SEHNR and CDR2 is FQNEAQ in the germline V gene (reference sequence). The V end was cut by 1 base, the J end by 4 bases, with 20 bases between. This CDR3 comprises 18 residues. DNA for the CDR3: TGTGCCAGCAGCTTAGGTCGCGGGCCGGGGTTAGGAAATCAGCCCCAGCATTTT. Translating gives CASSLGRGPGLGNQPQHF. Complete variable domain (other parts from reference TRBV7-9 and TRBJ1-5): DTGVSQNPRHKITKRGQNVTFRCDPISEHNRLYWYRQTLGQGPEFLTYFQNEAQLEKSRLLSDRFSAERPKGSFSTLEIQRTEQGDSAMYLCASSLGRGPGLGNQPQHFGDGTRLSIL.